This T cell receptor (beta chain) was found in a study of OX40 agonist ivuxolimab in advanced cancers. Data came from immunoSEQ multiplex PCR; TCRdb stores just in-frame clones and leaves some out. This table has 63,000 or so clones, around 88% appearing once. Germline lookup yields CDR1 LNHNV and CDR2 YYDKDF (reference sequence). V lost 1 base to trimming and J lost 6 bases, with 4 bases between them. This CDR3 has 12 amino acids. This TCR came from an adult with an advanced solid tumor such as melanoma, head and neck, liver or kidney cancer. The chain links TRBV15 to TRBJ1-3; D is unclear. The sample here was CD4+ or CD8+ T cells sorted from blood, taken in a trial of the OX40 agonist ivuxolimab. CDR3 nucleotides: TGTGCCACCAGCAGAGGTCCAAACACCATATATTTT. This encodes CATSRGPNTIYF.